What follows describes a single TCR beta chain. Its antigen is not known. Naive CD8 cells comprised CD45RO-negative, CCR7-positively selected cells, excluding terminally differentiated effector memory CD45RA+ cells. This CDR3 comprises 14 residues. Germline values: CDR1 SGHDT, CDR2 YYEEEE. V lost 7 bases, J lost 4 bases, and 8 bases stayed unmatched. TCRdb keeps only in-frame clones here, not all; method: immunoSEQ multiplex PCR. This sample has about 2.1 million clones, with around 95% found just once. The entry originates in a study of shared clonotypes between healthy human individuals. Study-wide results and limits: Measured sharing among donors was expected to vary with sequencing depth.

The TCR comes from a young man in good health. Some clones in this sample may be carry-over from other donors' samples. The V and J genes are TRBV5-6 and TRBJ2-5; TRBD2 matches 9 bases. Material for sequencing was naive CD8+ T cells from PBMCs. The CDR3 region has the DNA TGTGCCAGCCTGGGCCTAGCGGGATTAGAGACCCAGTACTTC. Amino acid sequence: CASLGLAGLETQYF.